Included here is one TCR beta chain sequence, with context. The source of the sample is a study of cytomegalovirus exposure and HLA in healthy donors. The CDR3 spans 16 residues. The germline gives CDR1 MNHEY, CDR2 SMNVEV (reference sequence). The V and J ends lost 5 bases and 9 bases, in that order; junction bases with no gene match: 12. The primer mix had 60 Vbeta and 13 Jbeta primers. Measured with immunoSEQ multiplex PCR; TCRdb has only the in-frame clones, and not every one. The sample has some 96,000 clones, approximately 80% seen once. Sequences were obtained from PBMCs. This TCR came from a female donor in good health and CMV-seronegative. The V call is TRBV27, the J call TRBJ2-1; 11 bases match TRBD2. The CDR3 sequence is CASSPLAGDGSIEQFF. The CDR3 nucleotides are TGTGCCAGCAGTCCACTAGCGGGAGATGGGTCTATTGAGCAGTTCTTC.